Listed below are T cell receptor beta chains from one sample, sequenced in a study of graft-versus-host responses after intestinal transplantation. Assay: immunoSEQ multiplex PCR; the TCRdb copy retains only in-frame clones and omits some. The table records approximately 15,000 clones, approximately 70% of them present only once. This sample comprised ileum tissue, obtained around 99 weeks after intestinal transplantation. Receptors were obtained from a human patient who received an intestinal transplant, so some T cells may come from the graft donor. CDR3s include the opening cysteine and the closing phenylalanine or tryptophan. D genes are given only for firm matches. A row's size may be missing; if present it is once, few, many or a size class.

TRBD2 TRBJ2-5 NA 14 TRBV11-2 TGTGCCAGCAGCTTCACTAGCGGACAAGAGACCCAGTACTTC CASSFTSGQETQYF
TRBD2 TRBJ2-7 NA 14 TRBV5-4 TGTGCCAGCGGAATAGCGGGAGGGCCGGACGAGCAGTACTTC CASGIAGGPDEQYF
TRBD1 TRBJ1-2 NA 16 TRBV4-1 TGCGCCAGCAGCCAACCCGGACAGGGGGCGAGGGCTGGCTACACCTTC CASSQPGQGARAGYTF
NA TRBJ1-6 NA 14 TRBV27 TGTGCCAGCAGTTTAAGGCAGTTCAGTTCACCCCTCCACTTT CASSLRQFSSPLHF
TRBD2 TRBJ2-5 NA 16 TRBV4-3 TGCGCCAGCAGCCAAGGGACTAGCGGGGGCCAAGAGACCCAGTACTTC CASSQGTSGGQETQYF
NA TRBJ2-1 NA 16 TRBV11-2 TGTGCCAGCAGCTTAGGGAATAGGATTTGGTACAATGAGCAGTTCTTC CASSLGNRIWYNEQFF
NA TRBJ1-1 NA 10 TRBV4-1 TGTGCTCTCAGGACGCCTGAAGCTTTCTTT CALRTPEAFF
TRBD1 TRBJ2-7 NA 14 TRBV15 TGTGCCACCAGCATCGGGACAGGGTCCTACGAGCAGTACTTC CATSIGTGSYEQYF
TRBD2 TRBJ2-5 few 16 TRBV11-2 TGTGCCAGCAGCTTAGGTGGCGGGGGGCAACAAGAGACCCAGTACTTC CASSLGGGGQQETQYF
TRBD1 TRBJ1-1 few 14 TRBV5-6 TGTGCCAGCAGCTGGAGGACAGGGCTAACTGAAGCTTTCTTT CASSWRTGLTEAFF
NA TRBJ2-3 NA 14 TRBV6-5 TGTGCCAGCAGTGGGGTTTGGGTACTAGATACGCAGTATTTT CASSGVWVLDTQYF
NA TRBJ2-1 NA 16 TRBV1 TGCACCAGCAGCCAAGATCGACTAGCGGGAGACAATGAGCAGTTCTTC CTSSQDRLAGDNEQFF
TRBD2 TRBJ2-3 NA 16 TRBV28 TGTGCCAGCAGTTTCAAAGCGGGAGGGCCGACAGATACGCAGTATTTT CASSFKAGGPTDTQYF
NA TRBJ2-2 NA 17 TRBV4-1 TGCGCCAGCAGCCAAGGCCCTCTGGAGACACCAACCGGGGAGCTGTTTTTT CASSQGPLETPTGELFF
NA TRBJ2-1 NA 16 TRBV5-8 TGTGCCAGCAGCTTTTCCTTAGCGGTCGACTACAATGAGCAGTTCTTC CASSFSLAVDYNEQFF
NA TRBJ1-2 NA 13 TRBV2 TGTGCCAGCAGTGGACAGATACTATATGGCTACACCTTC CASSGQILYGYTF
NA TRBJ1-6 NA 14 TRBV5-1 TGCGCCAGCAGCTTGTCTCTGTCCCGGGGACCCCTCCACTTT CASSLSLSRGPLHF
TRBD1 TRBJ1-4 few 13 TRBV28 TGTGCCAGCGGGACAGCGTCTTTTGAAAAACTGTTTTTT CASGTASFEKLFF
TRBD1 TRBJ1-4 NA 16 TRBV28 TGTGCCAGCAGTTTACGAGGACAGGGAACTAATGAAAAACTGTTTTTT CASSLRGQGTNEKLFF
TRBD1 TRBJ2-7 NA 15 TRBV6-6 TGTGCCAGCAGTTACTCCGGACAGGGAAACTACGAGCAGTACTTC CASSYSGQGNYEQYF
TRBD1 TRBJ1-4 NA 15 TRBV6-7 TGTGCCAGCGAAGGGACAGGGGGGGATAATGAAAAACTGTTTTTT CASEGTGGDNEKLFF
TRBD2 TRBJ2-5 NA 15 TRBV18 TGTGCCAGCTCAGTAGTAGCGGGAGTCCAAGAGACCCAGTACTTC CASSVVAGVQETQYF
NA TRBJ1-1 NA 14 TRBV28 TGTGCCAGCAGTCCTCGAAACCGAGGCACTGAAGCTTTCTTT CASSPRNRGTEAFF
NA TRBJ1-3 NA 14 TRBV7-8 TGTGCCAGCGGTCAGGGTTTAGCTGGAAACACCATATATTTT CASGQGLAGNTIYF
NA TRBJ1-1 few 11 TRBV6-5 TGTGCCAGCGTTTCGGATTTGGAAGCTTTCTTT CASVSDLEAFF
NA TRBJ1-1 once 14 TRBV4-1 TGCGCCAGCAGCCAAGTATGGATCGGAGGGAGGACTTTCTTT CASSQVWIGGRTFF
NA TRBJ2-3 NA 11 TRBV18 TGTGCCAGCTCACGGGCAGATACGCAGTATTTT CASSRADTQYF
TRBD1 TRBJ1-5 NA 14 TRBV30 TGTGCCTGGAGTCTAGGGACAGGGAATCAGCCCCAGCATTTT CAWSLGTGNQPQHF
NA TRBJ1-4 NA 16 TRBV5-1 TGCGCCAGCAGGAACGACAGGACCTCAACTAATGAAAAACTGTTTTTT CASRNDRTSTNEKLFF
NA TRBJ2-3 few 15 TRBV19 TGTGCCAGTAGTATGAGGAGGGGGGCCCCAGATACGCAGTATTTT CASSMRRGAPDTQYF
NA TRBJ2-7 NA 14 TRBV7-8 TGTGCCAGCAGCTTAGAAAACTTGTGGTACGAGCAGTACTTC CASSLENLWYEQYF
TRBD1 TRBJ2-7 NA 15 TRBV7-9 TGTGCCAGCAGCTTAGGTGGGACAGGTGCCTACGAGCAGTACTTC CASSLGGTGAYEQYF